This T cell receptor beta chain was profiled in a study of cytomegalovirus exposure and HLA in healthy donors. Study results and limitations: The authors later linked a missense DCLRE1C variant to TCR beta V- and J-gene trimming. TCR beta V segments were, for the most part, productive about 87% or about 30% of the time in an earlier analysis.

A remark on this clone: The target antigen is unknown.

The primer mix had 60 Vbeta and 13 Jbeta primers. Only in-frame clones appear in the TCRdb table, and some are missing; sequencing was by immunoSEQ multiplex PCR. The listing records some 23,000 clones. The receptor was isolated from a male donor in good health and CMV-seropositive. The sequencing input was PBMCs.

CDR3 sequence: CASSPTGSQPQHF. The CDR3 DNA reads TGTGCCAGCAGCCCGACAGGGTCACAGCCCCAGCATTTT. V is TRBV28 and J is TRBJ1-5, with TRBD1 matching 7 bases. This CDR3 is 13 amino acids long. Unmatched junction bases numbered 6, after V lost 6 bases and J lost 7 bases. Germline V lookup: CDR1 MDHEN, CDR2 SYDVKM.